This T cell receptor (beta chain) was sequenced in a study of T cell responses to AZD1222 COVID-19 vaccine. About the research overall: Second-dose schedules of about 4 or about 12 weeks were combined. General study results and limits: White British donors predominated, females outnumbered males, and clonal diversity was possibly underestimated.

Sequenced by immunoSEQ multiplex PCR; TCRdb stores in-frame clones only, minus some. The sample gives fewer than 110,000 clones, 90% of which show up once; under 5.5% is in the top ten. Losses at the gene ends were 4 bases for V and 4 bases for J; bases not matched to a gene: 10. Germline V CDR1 and CDR2: MGHRA, YSYEKL. The CDR3 runs to 16 residues. Concerning this clone: Its specificity is unknown.

V usage is TRBV4-1 and J usage is TRBJ2-3, with TRBD2 matching 8 bases. This receptor was taken from an adult in good health. This specimen was peripheral blood, taken on day 0 of AZD1222 vaccination. The CDR3 spells CASSPTRSGVADTQYF. CDR3 coding DNA: TGCGCCAGCAGCCCGACACGTAGCGGGGTCGCAGATACGCAGTATTTT.